The present T cell receptor (beta chain) was sequenced within a study of patients and donors after allogeneic stem cell transplantation. TCRdb re-called the RT-PCR reads with MiXCR, one entry per CDR3 protein. Counted here are about 960,000 distinct CDR3 sequences, under 20% occurring once; the ten biggest clones make up roughly 6.4%. J gave up 4 bases and V 6 bases, and 8 bases lay outside the gene matches. There are 15 residues in the CDR3. Germline V gives CDR1 SGDLS, CDR2 YYNGEE. The receptor was isolated from a human donor who was either an allogeneic HSCT recipient or a stem cell or donor lymphocyte infusion donor (not recorded which). It is not recorded whose cells these are; they may come from a transplant donor. Specimen: blood, either unsorted or a sorted T cell fraction (not recorded which). The rearrangement uses TRBV9 and TRBJ2-1; TRBD2 agrees at 9 bases. For the CDR3, the DNA is TGTGCCAGCACTCTTTCGACTAGCGGTTACAATGAGCAGTTCTTC. Its protein product is CASTLSTSGYNEQFF.